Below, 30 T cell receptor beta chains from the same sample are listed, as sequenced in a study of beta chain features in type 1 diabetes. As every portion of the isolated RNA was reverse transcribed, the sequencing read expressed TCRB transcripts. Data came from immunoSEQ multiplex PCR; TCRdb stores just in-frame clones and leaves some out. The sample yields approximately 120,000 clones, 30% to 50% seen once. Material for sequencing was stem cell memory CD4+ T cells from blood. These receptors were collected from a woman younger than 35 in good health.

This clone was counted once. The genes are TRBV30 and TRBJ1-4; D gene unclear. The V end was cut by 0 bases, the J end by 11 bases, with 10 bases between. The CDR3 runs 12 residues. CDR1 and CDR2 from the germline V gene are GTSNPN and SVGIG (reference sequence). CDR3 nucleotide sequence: TGTGCCTGGAGTGTCAGTGGCGGGAAACTGTTTTTT. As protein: CAWSVSGGKLFF.

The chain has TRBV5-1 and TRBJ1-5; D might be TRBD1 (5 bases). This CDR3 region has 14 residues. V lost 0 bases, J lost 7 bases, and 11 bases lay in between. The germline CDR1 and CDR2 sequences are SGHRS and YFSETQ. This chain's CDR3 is CASSLGAGTQPQHF. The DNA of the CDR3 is TGCGCCAGCAGCTTGGGAGCGGGGACGCAGCCCCAGCATTTT.

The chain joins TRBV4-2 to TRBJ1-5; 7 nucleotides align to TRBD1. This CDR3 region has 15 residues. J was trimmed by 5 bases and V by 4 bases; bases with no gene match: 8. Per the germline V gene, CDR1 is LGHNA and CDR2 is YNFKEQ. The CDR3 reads CASSRDRDSDQPQHF. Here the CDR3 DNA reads TGTGCCAGCAGCCGTGACAGGGACTCGGATCAGCCCCAGCATTTT.

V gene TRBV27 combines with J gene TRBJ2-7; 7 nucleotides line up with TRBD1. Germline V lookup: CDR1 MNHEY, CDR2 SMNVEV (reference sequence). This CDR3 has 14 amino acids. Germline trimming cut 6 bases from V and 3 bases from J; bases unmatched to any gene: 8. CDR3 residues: CASRRGQGLYEQYF. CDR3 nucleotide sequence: TGTGCCAGCAGGAGGGGGCAGGGCCTCTACGAGCAGTACTTC.

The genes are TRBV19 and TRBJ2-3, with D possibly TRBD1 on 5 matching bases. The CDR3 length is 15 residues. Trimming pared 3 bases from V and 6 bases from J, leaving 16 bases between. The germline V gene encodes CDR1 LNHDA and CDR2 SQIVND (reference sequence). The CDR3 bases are TGTGCCAGTAGTATTTTTGGGGCAGGGTCGGATACGCAGTATTTT. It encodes CASSIFGAGSDTQYF.

The CDR3 sequence: CASSYPGRQPQHF. CDR3 DNA: TGTGCCAGCAGTTATCCAGGGAGGCAGCCCCAGCATTTT. V usage is TRBV28 and J usage is TRBJ1-5; tentatively, D is TRBD1 (5 bases). CDR3 length: 13 residues. Germline CDR1 and CDR2: MDHEN and SYDVKM. Trimming removed 4 bases from V and 7 bases from J, with 11 bases in between.

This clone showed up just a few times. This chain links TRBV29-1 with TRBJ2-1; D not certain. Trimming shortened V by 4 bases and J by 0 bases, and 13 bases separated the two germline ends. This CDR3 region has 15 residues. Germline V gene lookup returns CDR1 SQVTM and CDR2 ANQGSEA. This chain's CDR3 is CSVVRPESSYNEQFF. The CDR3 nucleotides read TGCAGCGTTGTACGACCGGAGAGCTCCTACAATGAGCAGTTCTTC.

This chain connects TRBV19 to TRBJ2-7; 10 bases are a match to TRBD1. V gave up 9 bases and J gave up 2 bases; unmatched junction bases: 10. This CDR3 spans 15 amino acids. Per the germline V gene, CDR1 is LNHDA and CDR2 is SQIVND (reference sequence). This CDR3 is CASRGSGQGTYEQYF. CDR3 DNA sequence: TGTGCCAGCAGGGGTTCGGGACAGGGGACCTACGAGCAGTACTTC.

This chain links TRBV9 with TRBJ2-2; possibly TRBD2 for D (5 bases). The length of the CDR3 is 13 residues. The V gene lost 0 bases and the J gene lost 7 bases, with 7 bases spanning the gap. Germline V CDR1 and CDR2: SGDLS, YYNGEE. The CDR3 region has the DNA TGTGCCAGCAGCGTAGTAGCGCGCGGGGAGCTGTTTTTT. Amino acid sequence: CASSVVARGELFF.

CDR3 residues: CASSWDTTSYEQYF. CDR3 in DNA: TGTGCCAGCAGTTGGGACACCACTTCCTACGAGCAGTACTTC. This sequence joins TRBV28 and TRBJ2-7; TRBD1 is a possible D gene (6 bases). Germline loops: CDR1 MDHEN, CDR2 SYDVKM. The CDR3 loop spans 14 amino acids. V dropped 4 bases and J dropped 1 base, with 11 bases sitting between them.

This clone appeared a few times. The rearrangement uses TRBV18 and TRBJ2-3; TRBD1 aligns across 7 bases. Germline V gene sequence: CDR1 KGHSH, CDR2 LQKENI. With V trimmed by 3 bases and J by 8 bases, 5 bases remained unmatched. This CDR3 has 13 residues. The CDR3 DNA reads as TGTGCCAGCTCACCTGACAGGGCCAGTACGCAGTATTTT. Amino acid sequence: CASSPDRASTQYF.

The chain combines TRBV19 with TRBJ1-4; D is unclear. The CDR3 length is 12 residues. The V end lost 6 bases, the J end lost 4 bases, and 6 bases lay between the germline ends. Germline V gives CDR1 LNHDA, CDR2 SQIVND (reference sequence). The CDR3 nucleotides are TGTGCCAGTAGCAGGATTAATGAAAAACTGTTTTTT. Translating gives CASSRINEKLFF.

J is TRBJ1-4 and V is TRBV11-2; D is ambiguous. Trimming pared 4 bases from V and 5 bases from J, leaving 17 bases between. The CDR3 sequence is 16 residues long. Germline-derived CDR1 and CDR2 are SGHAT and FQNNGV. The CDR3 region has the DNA TGTGCCAGCAGCTCTGTCGAGGGCAGCCTAAATGAAAAACTGTTTTTT. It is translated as CASSSVEGSLNEKLFF.

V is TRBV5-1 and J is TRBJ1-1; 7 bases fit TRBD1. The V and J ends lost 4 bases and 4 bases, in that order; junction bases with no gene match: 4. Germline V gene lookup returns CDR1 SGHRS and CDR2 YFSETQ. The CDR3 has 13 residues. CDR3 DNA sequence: TGCGCCAGCAGCCTCGACAGGGCCACTGAAGCTTTCTTT. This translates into CASSLDRATEAFF.

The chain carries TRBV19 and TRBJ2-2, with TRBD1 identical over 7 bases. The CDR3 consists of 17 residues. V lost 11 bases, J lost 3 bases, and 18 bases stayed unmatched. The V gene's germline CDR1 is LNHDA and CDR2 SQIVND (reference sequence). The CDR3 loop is CAASPLRAGGYTGELFF. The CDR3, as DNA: TGTGCCGCATCACCCCTGCGGGCAGGGGGTTACACCGGGGAGCTGTTTTTT.

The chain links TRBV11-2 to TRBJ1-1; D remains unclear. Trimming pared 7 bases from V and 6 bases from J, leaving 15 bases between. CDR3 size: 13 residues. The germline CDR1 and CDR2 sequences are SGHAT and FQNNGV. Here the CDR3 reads CASNELWSAEAFF. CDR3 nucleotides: TGTGCCAGCAACGAGCTGTGGTCGGCTGAAGCTTTCTTT.

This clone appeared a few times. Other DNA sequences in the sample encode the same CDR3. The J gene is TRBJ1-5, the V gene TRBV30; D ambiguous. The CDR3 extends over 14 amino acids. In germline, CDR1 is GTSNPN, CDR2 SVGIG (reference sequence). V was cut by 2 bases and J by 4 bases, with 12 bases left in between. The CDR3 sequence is CAWSPGLANQPQHF. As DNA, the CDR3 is TGTGCCTGGAGTCCAGGACTGGCTAATCAGCCCCAGCATTTT.

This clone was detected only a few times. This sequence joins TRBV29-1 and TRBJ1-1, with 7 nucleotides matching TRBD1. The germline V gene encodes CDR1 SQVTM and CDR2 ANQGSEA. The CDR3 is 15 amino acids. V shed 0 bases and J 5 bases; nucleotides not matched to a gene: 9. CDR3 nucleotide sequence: TGCAGCGTTGAAGATCTTCAGGGGGTAGGGACTGAAGCTTTCTTT. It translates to CSVEDLQGVGTEAFF. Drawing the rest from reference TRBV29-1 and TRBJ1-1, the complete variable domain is SAVISQKPSRDICQRGTSLTIQCQVDSQVTMMFWYRQQPGQSLTLIATANQGSEATYESGFVIDKFPISRPNLTFSTLTVSNMSPEDSSIYLCSVEDLQGVGTEAFFGQGTRLTVV.

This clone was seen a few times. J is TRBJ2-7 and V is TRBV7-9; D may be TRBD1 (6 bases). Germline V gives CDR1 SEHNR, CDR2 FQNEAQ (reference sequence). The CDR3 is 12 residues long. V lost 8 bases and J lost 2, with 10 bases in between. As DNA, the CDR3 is TGTGCCAGCGGCAGGGACACCTACGAGCAGTACTTC. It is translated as CASGRDTYEQYF.

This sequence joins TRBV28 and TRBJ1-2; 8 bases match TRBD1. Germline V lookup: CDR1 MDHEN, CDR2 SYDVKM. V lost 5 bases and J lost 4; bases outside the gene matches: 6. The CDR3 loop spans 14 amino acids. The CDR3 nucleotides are TGTGCCAGCAGTCCGCCGACAGGGGTCTATGGCTACACCTTC. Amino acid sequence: CASSPPTGVYGYTF.

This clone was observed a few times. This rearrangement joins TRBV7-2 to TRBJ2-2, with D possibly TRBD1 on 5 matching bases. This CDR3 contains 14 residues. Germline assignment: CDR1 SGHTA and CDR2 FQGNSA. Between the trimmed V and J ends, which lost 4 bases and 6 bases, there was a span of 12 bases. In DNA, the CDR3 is TGTGCCAGCAGCTCTTTTCGCAGGGCCGGGGAGCTGTTTTTT. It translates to CASSSFRRAGELFF.

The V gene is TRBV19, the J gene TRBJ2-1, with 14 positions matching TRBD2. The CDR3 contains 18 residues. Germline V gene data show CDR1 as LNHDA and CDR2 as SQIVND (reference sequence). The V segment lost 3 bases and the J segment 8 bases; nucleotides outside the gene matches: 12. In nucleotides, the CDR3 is TGTGCCAGTAGTATGACCCGGACTAGCGGGAGGCCCGGCTATGAGCAGTTCTTC. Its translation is CASSMTRTSGRPGYEQFF.

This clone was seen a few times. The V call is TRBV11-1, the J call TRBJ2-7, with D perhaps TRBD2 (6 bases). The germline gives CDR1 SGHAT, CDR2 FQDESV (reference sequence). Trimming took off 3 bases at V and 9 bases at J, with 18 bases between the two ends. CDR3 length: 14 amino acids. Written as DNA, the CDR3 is TGTGCCAGCAGCTTCGCGGCGGGAAGCGGTGTGCAGTACTTC. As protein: CASSFAAGSGVQYF.

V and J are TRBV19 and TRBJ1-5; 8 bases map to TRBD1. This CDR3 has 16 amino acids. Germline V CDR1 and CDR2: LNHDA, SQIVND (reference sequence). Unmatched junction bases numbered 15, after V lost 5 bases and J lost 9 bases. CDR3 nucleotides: TGTGCCAGTAGTGAAGGACAGGGCTTTCACGTGCGGCCCCAGCATTTT. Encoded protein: CASSEGQGFHVRPQHF.

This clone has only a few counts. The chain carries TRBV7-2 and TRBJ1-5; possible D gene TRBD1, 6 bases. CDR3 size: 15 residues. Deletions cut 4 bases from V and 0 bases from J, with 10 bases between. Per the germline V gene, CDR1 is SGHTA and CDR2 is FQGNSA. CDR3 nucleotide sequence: TGTGCCAGCAGCTCACAGGGTAATAGCAATCAGCCCCAGCATTTT. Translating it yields CASSSQGNSNQPQHF.

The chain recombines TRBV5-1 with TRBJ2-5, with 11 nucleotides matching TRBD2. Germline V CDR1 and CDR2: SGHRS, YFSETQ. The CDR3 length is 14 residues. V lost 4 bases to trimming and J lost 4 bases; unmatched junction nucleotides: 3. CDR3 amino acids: CASSIGLAGETQYF. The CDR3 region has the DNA TGCGCCAGCAGCATCGGACTAGCGGGAGAGACCCAGTACTTC.

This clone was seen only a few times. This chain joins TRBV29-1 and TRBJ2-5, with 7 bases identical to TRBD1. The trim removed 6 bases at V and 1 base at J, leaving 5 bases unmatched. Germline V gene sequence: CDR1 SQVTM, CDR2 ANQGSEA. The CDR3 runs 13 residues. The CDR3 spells CSVRGQIQETQYF. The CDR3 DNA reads TGCAGCGTGAGGGGACAGATCCAAGAGACCCAGTACTTC.

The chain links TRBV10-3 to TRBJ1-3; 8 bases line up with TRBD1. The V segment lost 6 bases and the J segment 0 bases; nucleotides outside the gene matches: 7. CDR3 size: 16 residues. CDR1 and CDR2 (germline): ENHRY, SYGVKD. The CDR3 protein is CAIRGQVSPSGNTIYF. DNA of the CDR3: TGTGCCATCAGGGGACAGGTTAGCCCCTCTGGAAACACCATATATTTT.

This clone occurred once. CDR3 sequence reads: CASSRDRDQETQYF. DNA for the CDR3: TGTGCCAGCAGCCGGGACAGGGACCAAGAGACCCAGTACTTC. The V call is TRBV6-5, the J call TRBJ2-5; 9 bases fit TRBD1. V shed 6 bases and J 0 bases; nucleotides not matched to a gene: 2. Germline values: CDR1 MNHEY, CDR2 SVGAGI. The CDR3 is 14 residues long.

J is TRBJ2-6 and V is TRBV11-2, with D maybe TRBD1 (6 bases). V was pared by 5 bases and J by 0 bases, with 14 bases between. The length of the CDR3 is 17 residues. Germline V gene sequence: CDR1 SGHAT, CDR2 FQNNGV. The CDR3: CASSPGHVISGANVLTF. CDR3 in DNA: TGTGCCAGCAGCCCGGGACACGTAATCTCTGGGGCCAACGTCCTGACTTTC.